This TCR beta chain came from a study of blood T cells in healthy people across ages. Study information: With template switching, about one barcoded beta molecule was captured per two T cells. Study observations and caveats: The unsorted PBMCs prevented any conclusive comparison of naive versus antigen-experienced cells.

Individuals who donated were healthy Caucasians from Russia aged roughly 6 to 90. Peripheral blood, about 10 milliliters per donor, was collected. After removal of 0 bases from V and 5 bases from J, the junction contained 6 bases not matched to a gene. The V gene's germline CDR1 is SGHDT and CDR2 YYEEEE. The length of the CDR3 is 15 residues. It was with a sample-barcoded 5' primer and a J-beta primer mix that a second PCR of roughly 6 to 12 cycles was run. TCRdb re-called the 5' RACE reads through MiXCR, storing one row per CDR3 protein. The table lists 1.5 million to 2 million distinct CDR3 sequences, around 48% of them singletons. Notes on this clonotype: No antigen is known for it.

V gene TRBV5-6 combines with J gene TRBJ2-5; 8 bases fit TRBD1. The source is a middle-aged woman in good health. Sample: blood. The DNA for the CDR3 is TGTGCCAGCAGCTTGGTGGACAGGGCTCGGGAGACCCAGTACTTC. It codes for CASSLVDRARETQYF.